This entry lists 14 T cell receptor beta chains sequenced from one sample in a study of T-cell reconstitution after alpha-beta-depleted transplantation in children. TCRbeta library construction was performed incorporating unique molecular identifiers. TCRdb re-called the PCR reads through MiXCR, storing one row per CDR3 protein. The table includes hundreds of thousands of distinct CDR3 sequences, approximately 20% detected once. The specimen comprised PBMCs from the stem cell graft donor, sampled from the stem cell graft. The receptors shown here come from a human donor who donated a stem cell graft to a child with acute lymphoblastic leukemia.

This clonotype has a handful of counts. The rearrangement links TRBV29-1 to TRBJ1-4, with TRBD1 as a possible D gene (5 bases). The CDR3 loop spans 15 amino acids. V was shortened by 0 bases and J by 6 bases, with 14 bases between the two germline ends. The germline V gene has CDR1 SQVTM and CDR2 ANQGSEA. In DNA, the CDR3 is TGCAGCGTTGAAGATGCGGGACCCTCAGATGAAAAACTGTTTTTT. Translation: CSVEDAGPSDEKLFF. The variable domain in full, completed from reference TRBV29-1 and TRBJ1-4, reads SAVISQKPSRDICQRGTSLTIQCQVDSQVTMMFWYRQQPGQSLTLIATANQGSEATYESGFVIDKFPISRPNLTFSTLTVSNMSPEDSSIYLCSVEDAGPSDEKLFFGSGTQLSVL.

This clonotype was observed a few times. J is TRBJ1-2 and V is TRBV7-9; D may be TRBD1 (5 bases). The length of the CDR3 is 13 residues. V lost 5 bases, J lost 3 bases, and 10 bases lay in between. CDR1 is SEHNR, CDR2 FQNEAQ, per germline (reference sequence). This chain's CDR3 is CASSQQVDYGYTF. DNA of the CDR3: TGTGCCAGCAGCCAACAGGTGGACTATGGCTACACCTTC. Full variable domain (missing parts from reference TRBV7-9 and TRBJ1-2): DTGVSQNPRHKITKRGQNVTFRCDPISEHNRLYWYRQTLGQGPEFLTYFQNEAQLEKSRLLSDRFSAERPKGSFSTLEIQRTEQGDSAMYLCASSQQVDYGYTFGSGTRLTVV.

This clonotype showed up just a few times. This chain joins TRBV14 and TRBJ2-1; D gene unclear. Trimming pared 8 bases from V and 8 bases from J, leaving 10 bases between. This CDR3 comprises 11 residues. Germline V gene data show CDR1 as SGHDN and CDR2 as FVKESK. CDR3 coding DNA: TGTGCCAGCCAGGATGAGGATGAGCAGTTCTTC. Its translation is CASQDEDEQFF.

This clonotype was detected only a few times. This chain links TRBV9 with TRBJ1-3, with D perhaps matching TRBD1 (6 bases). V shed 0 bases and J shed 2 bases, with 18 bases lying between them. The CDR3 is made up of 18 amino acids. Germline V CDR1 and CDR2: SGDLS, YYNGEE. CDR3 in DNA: TGTGCCAGCAGCGTAGACGGTCGGCAGGGGAAAGCTGGAAACACCATATATTTT. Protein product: CASSVDGRQGKAGNTIYF.

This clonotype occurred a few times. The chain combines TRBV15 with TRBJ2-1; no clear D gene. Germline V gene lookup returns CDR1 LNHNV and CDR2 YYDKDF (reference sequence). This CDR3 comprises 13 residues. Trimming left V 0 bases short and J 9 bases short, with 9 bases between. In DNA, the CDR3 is TGTGCCACCAGCAGAGACTGGTCGGGTGAGCAGTTCTTC. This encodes CATSRDWSGEQFF. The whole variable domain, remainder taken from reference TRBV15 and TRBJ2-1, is DAMVIQNPRYQVTQFGKPVTLSCSQTLNHNVMYWYQQKSSQAPKLLFHYYDKDFNNEADTPDNFQSRRPNTSFCFLDIRSPGLGDTAMYLCATSRDWSGEQFFGPGTRLTVL.

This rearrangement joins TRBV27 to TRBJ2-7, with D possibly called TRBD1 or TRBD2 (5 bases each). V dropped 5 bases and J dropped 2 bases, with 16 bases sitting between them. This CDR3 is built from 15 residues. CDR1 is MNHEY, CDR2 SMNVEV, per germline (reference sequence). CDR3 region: CASSLTGTSPYEQYF. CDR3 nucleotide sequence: TGTGCCAGCAGTCTAACCGGGACGTCTCCCTACGAGCAGTACTTC.

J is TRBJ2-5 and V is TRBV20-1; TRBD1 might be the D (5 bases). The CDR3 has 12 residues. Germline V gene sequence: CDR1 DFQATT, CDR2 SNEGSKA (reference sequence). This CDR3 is CSPPDRQETQYF. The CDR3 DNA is TGCAGCCCCCCCGACAGACAAGAGACCCAGTACTTC.

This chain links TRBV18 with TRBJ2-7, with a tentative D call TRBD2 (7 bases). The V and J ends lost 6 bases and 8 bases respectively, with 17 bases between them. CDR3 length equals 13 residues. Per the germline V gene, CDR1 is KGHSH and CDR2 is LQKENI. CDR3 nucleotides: TGTGCCAGCTCCCCCTCTGGGGGGGCGCAGCAGTACTTC. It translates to CASSPSGGAQQYF.

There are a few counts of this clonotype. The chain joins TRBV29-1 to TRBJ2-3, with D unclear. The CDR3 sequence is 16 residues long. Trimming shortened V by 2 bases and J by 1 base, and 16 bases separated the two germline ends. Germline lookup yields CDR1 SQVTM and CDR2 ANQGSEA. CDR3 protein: CSVESGLAARTDTQYF. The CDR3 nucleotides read TGCAGCGTTGAATCGGGTCTGGCGGCTCGCACAGATACGCAGTATTTT.

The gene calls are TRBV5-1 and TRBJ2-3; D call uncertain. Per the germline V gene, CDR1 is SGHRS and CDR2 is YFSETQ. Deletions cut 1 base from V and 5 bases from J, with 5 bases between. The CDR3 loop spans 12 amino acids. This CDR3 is CASSLQEDTQYF. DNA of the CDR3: TGCGCCAGCAGCTTGCAAGAAGATACGCAGTATTTT.

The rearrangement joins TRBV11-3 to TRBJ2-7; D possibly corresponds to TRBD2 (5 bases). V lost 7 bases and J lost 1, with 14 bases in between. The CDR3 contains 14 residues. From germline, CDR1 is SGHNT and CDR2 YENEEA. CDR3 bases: TGTGCCAGCACCGACGGAACTAGATCCTACGAGCAGTACTTC. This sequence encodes CASTDGTRSYEQYF. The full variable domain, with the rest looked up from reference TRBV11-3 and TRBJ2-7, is EAGVVQSPRYKIIEKKQPVAFWCNPISGHNTLYWYLQNLGQGPELLIRYENEEAVDDSQLPKDRFSAERLKGVDSTLKIQPAELGDSAVYLCASTDGTRSYEQYFGPGTRLTVT.

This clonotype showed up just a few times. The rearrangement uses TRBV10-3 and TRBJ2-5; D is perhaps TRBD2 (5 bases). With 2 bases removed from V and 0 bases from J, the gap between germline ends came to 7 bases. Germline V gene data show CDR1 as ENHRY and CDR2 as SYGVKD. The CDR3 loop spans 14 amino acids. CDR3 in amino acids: CAISEGLHQETQYF. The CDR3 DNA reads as TGTGCCATCAGTGAGGGACTTCACCAAGAGACCCAGTACTTC.

In DNA form, the CDR3 reads TGCAGTGCTAGAGACCCCGGGACTCGTCCCTACGAGCAGTACTTC. This encodes CSARDPGTRPYEQYF. This chain links TRBV20-1 with TRBJ2-7; D might be TRBD2 (6 bases). Germline V gene lookup returns CDR1 DFQATT and CDR2 SNEGSKA (reference sequence). The V end lost 0 bases, the J end lost 2 bases, and 14 bases lay between the germline ends. The CDR3 sequence is 15 residues long.

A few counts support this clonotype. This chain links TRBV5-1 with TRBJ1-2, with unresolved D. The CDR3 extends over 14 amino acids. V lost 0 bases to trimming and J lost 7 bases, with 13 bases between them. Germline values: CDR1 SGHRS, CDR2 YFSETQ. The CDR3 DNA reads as TGCGCCAGCAGCTTGGCGGGGAGAGGTTCTGGCTACACCTTC. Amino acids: CASSLAGRGSGYTF.